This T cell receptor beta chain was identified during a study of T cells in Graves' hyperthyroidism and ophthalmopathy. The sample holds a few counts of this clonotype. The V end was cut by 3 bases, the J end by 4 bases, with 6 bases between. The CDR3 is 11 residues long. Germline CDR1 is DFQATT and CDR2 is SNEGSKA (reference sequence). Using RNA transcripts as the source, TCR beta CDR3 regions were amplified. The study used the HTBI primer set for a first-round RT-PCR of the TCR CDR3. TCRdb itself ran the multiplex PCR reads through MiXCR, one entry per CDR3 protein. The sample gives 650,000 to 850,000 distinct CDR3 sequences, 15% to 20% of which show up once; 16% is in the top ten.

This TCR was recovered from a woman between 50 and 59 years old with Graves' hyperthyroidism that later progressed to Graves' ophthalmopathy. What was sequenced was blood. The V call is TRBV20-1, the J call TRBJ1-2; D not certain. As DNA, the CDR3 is TGCAGTGCTAGTCGCAGCTATGGCTACACCTTC. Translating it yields CSASRSYGYTF.